Shown below are 18 T cell receptor beta chains from a single sample sequenced in a study of CD4 T cell repertoires in COVID-19. Produced via immunoSEQ multiplex PCR; TCRdb's table is partial and in-frame only. This table holds about 75,000 clones, roughly 85% found once. The sequenced sample was CD4+ T cells from peripheral blood, obtained after recovery from COVID-19. These receptor sequences come from a human donor who had COVID-19.

The chain carries TRBV5-4 and TRBJ1-1; D not resolved. The CDR3 is made up of 14 amino acids. Trimming shortened V by 0 bases and J by 3 bases, and 9 bases separated the two germline ends. The germline V gene has CDR1 SGHNT and CDR2 YYREEE (reference sequence). Here the CDR3 reads CASSLDRVDTEAFF. The CDR3 DNA is TGTGCCAGCAGCTTGGACCGGGTGGACACTGAAGCTTTCTTT.

This sequence joins TRBV6-5 and TRBJ1-6; D not certain. There are 14 residues in the CDR3. In germline, CDR1 is MNHEY, CDR2 SVGAGI. Trimming took 5 bases from V and 7 from J, leaving 12 bases between them. The CDR3 coding sequence is TGTGCCAGCAGTACTGATTCGGGGAATTCACCCCTCCACTTT. Residues: CASSTDSGNSPLHF.

The chain employs TRBV7-9 and TRBJ2-5; D gene ambiguous. Germline CDR1 reads SEHNR; CDR2 reads FQNEAQ (reference sequence). Trimming shortened V by 3 bases and J by 5 bases, and 7 bases separated the two germline ends. CDR3 length: 12 residues. CDR3 amino acids: CASSFQPETQYF. The CDR3 coding sequence is TGTGCCAGCAGCTTCCAGCCTGAGACCCAGTACTTC.

The chain has TRBV2 and TRBJ2-1; 13 bases map to TRBD2. The CDR3 length is 15 residues. Germline V gene lookup returns CDR1 SNHLY and CDR2 FYNNEI. The junction had 5 bases not matched to a gene; V was cut back by 5 bases and J by 7 bases. This CDR3 is CASSRLAGGSNEQFF. The CDR3 DNA reads TGTGCCAGCAGTCGACTAGCGGGAGGTTCTAATGAGCAGTTCTTC.

As regards this clone: Other DNA variants within this sample encode the same CDR3. The rearrangement joins TRBV6-5 to TRBJ2-5; 9 nucleotides match TRBD1. Germline trimming cut 5 bases from V and 5 bases from J; bases unmatched to any gene: 6. CDR1 is MNHEY, CDR2 SVGAGI, per germline. The length of the CDR3 is 14 residues. The CDR3, as DNA: TGTGCCAGCAGTCGACAGGGGGAAGGGGAGACCCAGTACTTC. It is translated as CASSRQGEGETQYF.

The chain is built from TRBV21-1 and TRBJ1-1. TRBV21-1 is noted as a pseudogene. This CDR3 has 16 residues. CDR3 DNA: TGTGCCACCAGGGGACTTTACGACAGGCCCAACACTGAAGCTTTCTTT. It codes for CATRGLYDRPNTEAFF.

This chain uses TRBV7-2 with TRBJ2-7, with 8 bases fitting TRBD1. The V and J ends lost 1 base and 5 bases, in that order; junction bases with no gene match: 10. Germline V CDR1 and CDR2: SGHTA, FQGNSA. The CDR3 runs to 16 residues. For the CDR3, the DNA is TGTGCCAGCAGCTTAGGATGGGCAGGGGGCAGCGACGAGCAGTACTTC. Protein: CASSLGWAGGSDEQYF.

The chain combines TRBV27 with TRBJ2-7, with 9 bases matching TRBD1. The CDR3 runs 13 residues. With 5 bases clipped from V and 9 bases from J, the junction kept 8 bases outside the gene matches. Looked up from germline, CDR1 is MNHEY and CDR2 is SMNVEV (reference sequence). Written as DNA, the CDR3 is TGTGCCAGCAGTCCGGGACAGGGTCGGAGGCAGTACTTC. Translated, it gives CASSPGQGRRQYF.

V gene TRBV28 combines with J gene TRBJ1-3, with unresolved D. Germline V gene data show CDR1 as MDHEN and CDR2 as SYDVKM. Trimming removed 4 bases at V and 0 bases at J, with 10 bases between. The CDR3 loop spans 15 amino acids. This CDR3 reads CASSSLTRSGNTIYF. CDR3 nucleotide sequence: TGTGCCAGCAGTTCTTTGACACGCTCTGGAAACACCATATATTTT.

The chain combines TRBV7-9 with TRBJ2-5; D gene unclear. CDR1 is SEHNR and CDR2 is FQNEAQ in the germline V gene (reference sequence). This CDR3 comprises 14 residues. V lost 1 base to trimming and J lost 1 base, with 7 bases between them. This chain's CDR3 is CASSLGPPQETQYF. The CDR3 DNA reads as TGTGCCAGCAGCTTAGGACCCCCCCAAGAGACCCAGTACTTC.

The chain has TRBV25-1 and TRBJ1-2; D unresolved. Looked up from germline, CDR1 is MGHDK and CDR2 is SYGVNS. The CDR3 runs 12 residues. V was clipped by 4 bases and J by 5 bases, with 8 bases between them. CDR3 DNA sequence: TGTGCCAGCAGTGGGCATCGGTATGGCTACACCTTC. This codes for CASSGHRYGYTF.

The CDR3 DNA sequence: TGCGCCAGCAGCCGCACGCGGACTAGCGGGGGGTTTTACAATGAGCAGTTCTTC. Translated, it gives CASSRTRTSGGFYNEQFF. The chain links TRBV10-2 to TRBJ2-1, with 14 bases that match TRBD2. The CDR3 spans 18 residues. V was pared by 6 bases and J by 4 bases, with 11 bases of the junction left unmatched. Germline V gives CDR1 WSHSY, CDR2 SAAADI.

V and J are TRBV6-6 and TRBJ1-6; 8 bases map to TRBD1. The CDR3 has 15 amino acids. V gave up 2 bases and J gave up 8 bases; unmatched junction bases: 5. Looked up from germline, CDR1 is MNHNY and CDR2 is SVGAGI (reference sequence). The CDR3 loop reads CASSYRDRGYSPLHF. The CDR3 DNA reads as TGTGCCAGCAGTTACCGCGACAGGGGATATTCACCCCTCCACTTT.

This chain uses TRBV5-8 with TRBJ1-1, with D tentatively TRBD1 (6 bases). The ends were cut back, 0 bases at V and 5 bases at J, with 17 bases in the middle. The CDR3 is made up of 16 amino acids. CDR1 and CDR2 (germline): SGHTS, YDEGEE. Here the CDR3 reads CASSLVGQGSGTEAFF. For the CDR3, the DNA is TGTGCCAGCAGCTTGGTGGGGCAGGGGAGCGGGACTGAAGCTTTCTTT.

This clone has just one count. The chain couples TRBV5-1 to TRBJ2-5, with 8 bases fitting TRBD2. The ends lost 1 base at V and 4 bases at J; junction bases unmatched: 9. The germline V gene encodes CDR1 SGHRS and CDR2 YFSETQ. CDR3 length: 16 amino acids. The CDR3 sequence: CASSLPSSGRGETQYF. The CDR3, as DNA: TGCGCCAGCAGCTTGCCTTCCAGCGGGAGAGGAGAGACCCAGTACTTC.

V and J are TRBV13 and TRBJ1-1; D ambiguous. The V end was cut by 1 base, the J end by 11 bases, with 17 bases between. This CDR3 has 14 residues. CDR1 PRHDT and CDR2 FYEKMQ come from the germline V gene (reference sequence). The CDR3 DNA is TGTGCCAGCAGCTTAGCCGGGGAGGGCAATGGGGCTTTCTTT. Its translation is CASSLAGEGNGAFF.

This clone has just one count. The gene calls are TRBV4-1 and TRBJ1-1; D remains ambiguous. The CDR3 is 15 amino acids. V lost 4 bases and J lost 1, with 13 bases in between. Looked up from germline, CDR1 is MGHRA and CDR2 is YSYEKL. DNA of the CDR3: TGCGCCAGCAGCCCGACCGCCGGGGAGAACACTGAAGCTTTCTTT. As protein: CASSPTAGENTEAFF.

This chain uses TRBV24-1 with TRBJ2-2, with a tentative D call TRBD1 (5 bases). The CDR3 has 15 residues. The V gene lost 7 bases and the J gene lost 1 base, with 12 bases spanning the gap. In germline, CDR1 is KGHDR, CDR2 SFDVKD. CDR3 in DNA: TGTGCCACCAGGAAGGGGTTTTGGAACACCGGGGAGCTGTTTTTT. Protein sequence: CATRKGFWNTGELFF.